This TCR beta chain was sequenced during a study of T cell responses to AZD1222 COVID-19 vaccine. A few counts support this clone. The V gene's germline CDR1 is MDHEN and CDR2 SYDVKM. J was trimmed by 2 bases and V by 1 base; bases with no gene match: 10. The CDR3 length is 17 residues. Profiling relied on immunoSEQ multiplex PCR, and the TCRdb table lists in-frame clones only, not all of them. The table has 97,000 or so clones, 70% to 90% seen once. This specimen was peripheral blood, taken on day 0 of AZD1222 vaccination. The receptor was isolated from an adult in good health. The chain is built from TRBV28 and TRBJ1-2, with 7 bases matching TRBD1. CDR3 residues: CASSLFPRQGSNYGYTF. The CDR3 DNA follows: TGTGCCAGCAGTTTATTTCCCCGACAGGGATCCAACTATGGCTACACCTTC.